The 6 T cell receptor beta chains below were found in one sample sequenced in a study of cytomegalovirus exposure and HLA in healthy donors. Measured with immunoSEQ multiplex PCR; TCRdb has only the in-frame clones, and not every one. Of around 230,000 clones listed, 75% to 90% are singletons. Sequenced input: PBMCs. These receptors all stem from a woman in her thirties in good health and CMV-seropositive.

A single count supports this clone. The V gene is TRBV5-4, the J gene TRBJ2-7, with a possible D match to TRBD2 (6 bases). Germline CDR1 and CDR2: SGHNT and YYREEE (reference sequence). Trimming took 4 bases from V and 0 from J, leaving 11 bases between them. The CDR3 consists of 14 residues. CDR3 DNA sequence: TGTGCCAGCAGCCCACGGGACTCCTCCTACGAGCAGTACTTC. Translating gives CASSPRDSSYEQYF.

The chain has TRBV6-1 and TRBJ2-7; 12 bases are shared with TRBD1. Germline loops: CDR1 MNHNS, CDR2 SASEGT. With V trimmed by 5 bases and J by 5 bases, 4 bases remained unmatched. CDR3 length: 14 amino acids. The CDR3 DNA is TGTGCCAGCAGTTCCGGGACAGGGGGCGACGAGCAGTACTTC. It is translated as CASSSGTGGDEQYF.

The chain has TRBV11-2 and TRBJ2-5; a weak D match, TRBD1 (6 bases). With 1 base removed from V and 3 bases from J, the gap between germline ends came to 9 bases. Looked up from germline, CDR1 is SGHAT and CDR2 is FQNNGV. The CDR3 totals 14 residues. The CDR3 DNA is TGTGCCAGCAGCTTAGGTGAGGGGGAAGAGACCCAGTACTTC. Translated, it gives CASSLGEGEETQYF.

This chain links TRBV5-1 with TRBJ2-1, with 8 positions matching TRBD2. Unmatched junction bases numbered 13, after V lost 4 bases and J lost 7 bases. The germline gives CDR1 SGHRS, CDR2 YFSETQ. CDR3 length: 16 residues. CDR3 loop: CASSPPTSGLGNEQFF. The CDR3 DNA is TGCGCCAGCAGCCCACCCACTAGCGGCCTAGGGAATGAGCAGTTCTTC.

The V gene is TRBV11-3, the J gene TRBJ2-1, with TRBD2 matching over 8 bases. Germline CDR1 and CDR2: SGHNT and YENEEA. V shed 6 bases and J 12 bases; nucleotides not matched to a gene: 16. CDR3 length: 15 amino acids. The chain's CDR3 is CASSSARLAGTPQFF. DNA for the CDR3: TGTGCCAGCAGTTCCGCCCGGCTAGCGGGTACCCCGCAGTTCTTC. Complete variable domain (other parts from reference TRBV11-3 and TRBJ2-1): EAGVVQSPRYKIIEKKQPVAFWCNPISGHNTLYWYLQNLGQGPELLIRYENEEAVDDSQLPKDRFSAERLKGVDSTLKIQPAELGDSAVYLCASSSARLAGTPQFFGPGTRLTVL.

The V gene is TRBV5-4, the J gene TRBJ1-1; D unclear. The CDR3 has 12 amino acids. In germline, CDR1 is SGHNT, CDR2 YYREEE (reference sequence). V lost 3 bases and J lost 4, with 7 bases in between. CDR3 amino acids: CASSSSVTEAFF. DNA of the CDR3: TGTGCCAGCAGCTCCAGTGTCACTGAAGCTTTCTTT.